This T cell receptor (beta chain) derives from a study of T-cell reconstitution after alpha-beta-depleted transplantation in children. With 6 bases removed from V and 7 bases from J, the gap between germline ends came to 13 bases. This CDR3 region has 12 residues. Germline V gives CDR1 SEHNR, CDR2 FQNEAQ (reference sequence). The TCRbeta library incorporated unique molecular identifiers. TCRdb redid the calling of the PCR reads with MiXCR, one entry per CDR3 protein. In the table there are about 540,000 distinct CDR3 sequences, about 16% of which are singletons. The input for sequencing was PBMCs from the stem cell graft donor, taken from the stem cell graft. The chain carries TRBV7-9 and TRBJ2-7, with D perhaps TRBD1 (5 bases). The sequence was collected from a human donor who donated a stem cell graft to a child with acute lymphoblastic leukemia. This CDR3 is CASSPQANEQYF. The CDR3 DNA reads TGTGCCAGCAGTCCACAGGCTAATGAGCAGTACTTC. Filled out from reference TRBV7-9 and TRBJ2-7, the complete variable domain reads DTGVSQNPRHKITKRGQNVTFRCDPISEHNRLYWYRQTLGQGPEFLTYFQNEAQLEKSRLLSDRFSAERPKGSFSTLEIQRTEQGDSAMYLCASSPQANEQYFGPGTRLTVT.